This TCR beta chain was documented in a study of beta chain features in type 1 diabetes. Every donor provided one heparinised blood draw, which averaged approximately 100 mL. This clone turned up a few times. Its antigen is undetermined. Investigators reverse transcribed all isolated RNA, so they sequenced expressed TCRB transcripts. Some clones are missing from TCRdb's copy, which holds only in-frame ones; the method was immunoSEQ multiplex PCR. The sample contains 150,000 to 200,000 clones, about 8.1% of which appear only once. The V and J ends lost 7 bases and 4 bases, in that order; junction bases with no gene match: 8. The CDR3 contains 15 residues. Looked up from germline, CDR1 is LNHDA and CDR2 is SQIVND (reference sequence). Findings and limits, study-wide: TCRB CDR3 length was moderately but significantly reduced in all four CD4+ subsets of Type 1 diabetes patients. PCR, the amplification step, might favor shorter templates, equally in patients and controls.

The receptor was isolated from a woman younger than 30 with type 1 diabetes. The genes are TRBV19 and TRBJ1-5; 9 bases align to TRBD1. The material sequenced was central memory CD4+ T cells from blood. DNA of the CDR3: TGTGCCAGTACCCCGGGACAGGGCCTTAATCAGCCCCAGCATTTT. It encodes CASTPGQGLNQPQHF.